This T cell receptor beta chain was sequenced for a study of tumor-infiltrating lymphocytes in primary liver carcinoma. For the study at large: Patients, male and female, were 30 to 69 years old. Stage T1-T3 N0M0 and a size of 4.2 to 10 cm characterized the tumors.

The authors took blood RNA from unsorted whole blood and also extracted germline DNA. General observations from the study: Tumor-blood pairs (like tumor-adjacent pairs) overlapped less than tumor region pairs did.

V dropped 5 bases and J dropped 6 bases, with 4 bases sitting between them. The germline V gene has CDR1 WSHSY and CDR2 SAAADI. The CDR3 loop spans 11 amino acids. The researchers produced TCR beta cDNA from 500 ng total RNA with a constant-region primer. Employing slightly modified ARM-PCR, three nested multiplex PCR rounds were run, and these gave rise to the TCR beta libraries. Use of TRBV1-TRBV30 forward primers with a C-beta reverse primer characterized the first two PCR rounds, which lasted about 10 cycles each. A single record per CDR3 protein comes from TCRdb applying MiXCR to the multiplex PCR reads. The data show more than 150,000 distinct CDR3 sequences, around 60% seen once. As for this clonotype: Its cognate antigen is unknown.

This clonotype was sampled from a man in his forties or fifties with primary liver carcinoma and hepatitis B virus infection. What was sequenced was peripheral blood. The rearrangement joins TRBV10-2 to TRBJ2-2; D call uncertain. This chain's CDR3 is CASSSPGELFF. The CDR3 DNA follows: TGCGCCAGCAGTTCCCCCGGGGAGCTGTTTTTT.